The 9 T cell receptor beta chains below were found in one sample sequenced in a study of cytomegalovirus exposure and HLA in healthy donors. PCR primers comprised 60 Vbeta and 13 Jbeta primers. Only in-frame clones appear in the TCRdb table, and some are missing; sequencing was by immunoSEQ multiplex PCR. Altogether more than 95,000 clones are present, 70% to 80% being singletons, with the ten largest covering roughly 9%. The sample consisted of PBMCs. These receptor sequences come from a woman aged 50 to 65 in good health and CMV-seropositive.

This sequence joins TRBV29-1 and TRBJ1-2; 7 positions agree with TRBD1. Germline loops: CDR1 SQVTM, CDR2 ANQGSEA. Trimming cost V 2 bases and J 5 bases; bases outside gene matches: 8. The CDR3 runs to 14 residues. The CDR3 reads CSVEWQGVGYGYTF. The CDR3 DNA sequence: TGCAGCGTTGAATGGCAGGGGGTCGGGTATGGCTACACCTTC.

This clone was observed a single time. The DNA of the CDR3 is TGTGCCAGCAGTTTGACAGGGGGTGGAAACTATGGCTACACCTTC. It encodes CASSLTGGGNYGYTF. The chain combines TRBV6-5 with TRBJ1-2; TRBD1 aligns across 9 bases. CDR1 and CDR2 (germline): MNHEY, SVGAGI. This CDR3 spans 15 amino acids. V shed 4 bases and J 2 bases; nucleotides not matched to a gene: 5.

This chain joins TRBV7-8 and TRBJ2-5; D is possibly TRBD1 (6 bases). The germline gives CDR1 SGHVS, CDR2 FQNEAQ. The CDR3 is 16 residues long. V lost 1 base, J lost 5 bases, and 17 bases lay in between. The CDR3 sequence: CASSLGRGGEGETQYF. CDR3 in DNA: TGTGCCAGCAGCTTAGGGCGAGGGGGAGAAGGGGAGACCCAGTACTTC. Based on the CDR3 plus reference TRBV7-8 and TRBJ2-5, the full variable domain is GAGVSQSPRYKVAKRGQDVALRCDPISGHVSLFWYQQALGQGPEFLTYFQNEAQLDKSGLPSDRFFAERPEGSVSTLKIQRTQQEDSAVYLCASSLGRGGEGETQYFGPGTRLLVL.

The J gene is TRBJ2-7, the V gene TRBV4-1; TRBD1 aligns across 7 bases. CDR1 and CDR2 (germline): MGHRA, YSYEKL. The junction had 3 bases not matched to a gene; V was cut back by 2 bases and J by 5 bases. This CDR3 region has 13 residues. CDR3 in DNA: TGCGCCAGCAGCCAAACACAGGGGAACGAGCAGTACTTC. Its translation is CASSQTQGNEQYF.

The V gene is TRBV5-4, the J gene TRBJ2-7; the D gene is possibly TRBD2 (6 bases). The CDR3 sequence is 15 residues long. Per germline, CDR1 SGHNT and CDR2 YYREEE (reference sequence). Deletions cut 3 bases from V and 6 bases from J, with 19 bases between. DNA of the CDR3: TGTGCCAGCAGCTCAGAGAGGTGGAGGGAGCGCGAGCAGTACTTC. It specifies CASSSERWREREQYF.

This chain connects TRBV5-4 to TRBJ2-5, with D possibly matching TRBD1 (6 bases). The CDR3 extends over 14 amino acids. CDR1 and CDR2 (germline): SGHNT, YYREEE (reference sequence). The V gene lost 1 base and the J gene lost 7 bases, with 14 bases spanning the gap. CDR3 region: CASSLTGSMGTQYF. The CDR3 DNA sequence: TGTGCCAGCAGCTTGACAGGGTCCATGGGGACCCAGTACTTC. The full variable domain, completed using reference TRBV5-4 and TRBJ2-5, is ETGVTQSPTHLIKTRGQQVTLRCSSQSGHNTVSWYQQALGQGPQFIFQYYREEENGRGNFPPRFSGLQFPNYSSELNVNALELDDSALYLCASSLTGSMGTQYFGPGTRLLVL.

The J gene is TRBJ2-1, the V gene TRBV9; D perhaps matches TRBD1 (6 bases). From germline, CDR1 is SGDLS and CDR2 YYNGEE. This CDR3 contains 13 residues. With 2 bases removed from V and 9 bases from J, the gap between germline ends came to 12 bases. The CDR3 sequence is CASSVGTNSEQFF. The CDR3 DNA is TGTGCCAGCAGCGTCGGGACAAACAGTGAGCAGTTCTTC.

This sequence joins TRBV7-2 and TRBJ2-5; 10 positions match TRBD1. CDR1 is SGHTA and CDR2 is FQGNSA in the germline V gene. V trimming: 1 base; J trimming: 5 bases; junction bases outside the gene matches: 7. The CDR3 extends over 16 amino acids. CDR3 sequence (DNA): TGTGCCAGCAGCTTAGTCAAGACAGGGGGCTGGGAGACCCAGTACTTC. This gives the protein CASSLVKTGGWETQYF.

The genes are TRBV4-2 and TRBJ1-1, with D tentatively TRBD1 (5 bases). CDR1 LGHNA and CDR2 YNFKEQ come from the germline V gene. Between the trimmed V and J ends, which lost 0 bases and 0 bases, there was a span of 8 bases. The CDR3 has 15 amino acids. The CDR3 sequence is CASSQETAMNTEAFF. In DNA form, the CDR3 reads TGTGCCAGCAGCCAAGAGACAGCAATGAACACTGAAGCTTTCTTT.